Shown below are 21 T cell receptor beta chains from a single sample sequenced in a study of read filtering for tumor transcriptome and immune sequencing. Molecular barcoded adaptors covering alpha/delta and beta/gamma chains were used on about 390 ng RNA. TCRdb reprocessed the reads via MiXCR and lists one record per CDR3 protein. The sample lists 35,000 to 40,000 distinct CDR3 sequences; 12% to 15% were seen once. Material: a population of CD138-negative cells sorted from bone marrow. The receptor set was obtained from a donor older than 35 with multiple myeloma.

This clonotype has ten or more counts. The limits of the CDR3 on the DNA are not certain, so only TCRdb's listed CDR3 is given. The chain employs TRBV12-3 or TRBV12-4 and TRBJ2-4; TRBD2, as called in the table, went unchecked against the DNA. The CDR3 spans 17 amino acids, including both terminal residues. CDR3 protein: CASSFGAGTSVENIQYF.

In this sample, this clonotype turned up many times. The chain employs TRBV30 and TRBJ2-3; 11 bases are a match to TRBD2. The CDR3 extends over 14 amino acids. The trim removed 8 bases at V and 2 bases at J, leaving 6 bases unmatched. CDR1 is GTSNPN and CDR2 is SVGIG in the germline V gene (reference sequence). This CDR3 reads CAARLAGFTDTQYF. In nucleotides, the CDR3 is TGTGCCGCGCGACTAGCGGGGTTCACAGATACGCAGTATTTT.

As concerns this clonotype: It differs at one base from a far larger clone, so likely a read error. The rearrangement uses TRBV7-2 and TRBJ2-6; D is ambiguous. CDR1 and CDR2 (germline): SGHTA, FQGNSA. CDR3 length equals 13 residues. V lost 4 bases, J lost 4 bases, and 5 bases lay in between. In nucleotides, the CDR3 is TGTGCCAGCAGCTCTCAGGGGGCCAACGTCCTGACTTTC. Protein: CASSSQGANVLTF.

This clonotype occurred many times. The DNA for the CDR3 is TGTGCCACCTTCTCGGTTAGCGGGATCCACTACAATGAGCAGTTCTTC. This translates into CATFSVSGIHYNEQFF. The chain has TRBV28 and TRBJ2-1; 8 bases map to TRBD2. The CDR3 length is 16 residues. Germline CDR1 reads MDHEN; CDR2 reads SYDVKM. The V gene end was trimmed by 10 bases and the J gene end by 3 bases; junction bases not matched to a gene: 14.

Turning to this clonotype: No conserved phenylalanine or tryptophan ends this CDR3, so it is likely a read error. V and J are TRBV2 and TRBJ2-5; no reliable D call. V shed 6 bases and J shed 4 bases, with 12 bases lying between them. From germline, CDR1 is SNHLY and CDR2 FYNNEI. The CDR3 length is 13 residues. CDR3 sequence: CASSPLRSETQYS. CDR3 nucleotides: TGTGCCAGCAGCCCTCTCCGGTCAGAGACCCAGTACTCC.

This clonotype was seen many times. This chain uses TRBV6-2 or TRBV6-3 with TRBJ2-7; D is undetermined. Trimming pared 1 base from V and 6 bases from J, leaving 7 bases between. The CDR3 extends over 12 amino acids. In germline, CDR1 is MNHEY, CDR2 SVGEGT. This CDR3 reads CASSYWAREQYF. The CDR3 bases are TGTGCCAGCAGTTACTGGGCACGCGAGCAGTACTTC.

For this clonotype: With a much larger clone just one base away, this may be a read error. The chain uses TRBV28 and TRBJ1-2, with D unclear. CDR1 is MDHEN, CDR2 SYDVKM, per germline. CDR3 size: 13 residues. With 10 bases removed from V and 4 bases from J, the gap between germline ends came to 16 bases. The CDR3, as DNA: TGTGCCATACAAGAGGCCGGTAGCTATGGCTACACCTTC. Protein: CAIQEAGSYGYTF.

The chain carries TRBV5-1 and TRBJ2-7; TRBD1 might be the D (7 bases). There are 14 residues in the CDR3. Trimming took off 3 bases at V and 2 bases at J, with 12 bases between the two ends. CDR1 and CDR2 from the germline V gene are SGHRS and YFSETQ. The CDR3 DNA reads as TGCGCCAGCAGCTCGGACAGGAGGGCCTACGAGCAGTACTTC. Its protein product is CASSSDRRAYEQYF.

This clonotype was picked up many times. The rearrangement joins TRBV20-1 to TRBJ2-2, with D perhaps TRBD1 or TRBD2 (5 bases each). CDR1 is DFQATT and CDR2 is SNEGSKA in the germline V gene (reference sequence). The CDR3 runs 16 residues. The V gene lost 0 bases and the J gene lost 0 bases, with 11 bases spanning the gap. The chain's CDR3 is CSARDLEGSNTGELFF. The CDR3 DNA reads TGCAGTGCTAGAGATCTAGAGGGGTCGAACACCGGGGAGCTGTTTTTT.

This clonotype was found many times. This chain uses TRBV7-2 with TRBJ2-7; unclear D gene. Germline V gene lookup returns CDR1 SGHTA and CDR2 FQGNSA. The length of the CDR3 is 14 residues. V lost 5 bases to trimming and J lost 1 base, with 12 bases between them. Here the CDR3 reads CASSPPGLSYEQYF. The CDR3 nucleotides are TGTGCCAGCAGCCCCCCCGGGCTGTCCTACGAGCAGTACTTC.

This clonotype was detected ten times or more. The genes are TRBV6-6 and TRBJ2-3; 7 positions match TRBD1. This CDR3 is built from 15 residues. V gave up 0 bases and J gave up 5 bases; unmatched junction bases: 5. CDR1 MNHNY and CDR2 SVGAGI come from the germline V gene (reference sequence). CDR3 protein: CASSYSGGGGDTQYF. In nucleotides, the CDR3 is TGTGCCAGCAGTTACTCAGGGGGCGGTGGAGATACGCAGTATTTT.

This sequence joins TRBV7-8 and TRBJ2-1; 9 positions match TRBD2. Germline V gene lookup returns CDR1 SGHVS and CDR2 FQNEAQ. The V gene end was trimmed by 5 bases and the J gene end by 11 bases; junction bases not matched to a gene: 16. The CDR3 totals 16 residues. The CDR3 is CASSRTSESSYDKQFF. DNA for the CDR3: TGTGCCAGCAGCAGGACTAGCGAGAGCTCCTACGATAAGCAGTTCTTC.

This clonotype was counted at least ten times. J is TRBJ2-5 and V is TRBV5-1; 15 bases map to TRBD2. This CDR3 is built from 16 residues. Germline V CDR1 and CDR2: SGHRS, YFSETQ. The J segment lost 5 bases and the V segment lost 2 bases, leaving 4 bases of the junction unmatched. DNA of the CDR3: TGCGCCAGCAGCTTAGGACTAGCGGGAGGGGAGGAGACCCAGTACTTC. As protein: CASSLGLAGGEETQYF.

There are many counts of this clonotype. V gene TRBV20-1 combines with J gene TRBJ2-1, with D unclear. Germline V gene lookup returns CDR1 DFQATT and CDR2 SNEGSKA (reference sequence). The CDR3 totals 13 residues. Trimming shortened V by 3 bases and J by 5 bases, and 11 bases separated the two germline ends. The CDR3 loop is CSARPAVDNEQFF. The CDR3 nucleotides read TGCAGTGCTAGGCCAGCCGTAGACAATGAGCAGTTCTTC.

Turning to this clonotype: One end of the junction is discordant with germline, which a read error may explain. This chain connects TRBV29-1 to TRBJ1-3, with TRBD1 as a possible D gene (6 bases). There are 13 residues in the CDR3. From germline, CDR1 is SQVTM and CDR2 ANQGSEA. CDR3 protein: CSVAGESGNTIHF. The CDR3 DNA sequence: TGCAGCGTCGCAGGGGAATCTGGAAACACCATACATTTT.

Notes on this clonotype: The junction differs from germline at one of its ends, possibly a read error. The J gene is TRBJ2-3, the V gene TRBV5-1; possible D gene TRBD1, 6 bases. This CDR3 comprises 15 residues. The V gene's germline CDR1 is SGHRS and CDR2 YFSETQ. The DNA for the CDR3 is TGTGCCAGCAAACCCGACAGGACCAACACAGATACGCAGTATTTT. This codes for CASKPDRTNTDTQYF.

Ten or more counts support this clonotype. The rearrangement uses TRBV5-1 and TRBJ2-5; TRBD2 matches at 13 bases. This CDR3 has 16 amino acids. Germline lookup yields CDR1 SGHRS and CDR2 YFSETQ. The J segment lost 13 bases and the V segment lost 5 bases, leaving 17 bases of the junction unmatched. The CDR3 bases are TGCGCCAGCAGTTTTCCTGGACTAGCGGGGGCTAAAGTGTGGTACTTC. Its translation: CASSFPGLAGAKVWYF. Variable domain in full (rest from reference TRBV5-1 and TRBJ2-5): KAGVTQTPRYLIKTRGQQVTLSCSPISGHRSVSWYQQTPGQGLQFLFEYFSETQRNKGNFPGRFSGRQFSNSRSEMNVSTLELGDSALYLCASSFPGLAGAKVWYFGPGTRLLVL.

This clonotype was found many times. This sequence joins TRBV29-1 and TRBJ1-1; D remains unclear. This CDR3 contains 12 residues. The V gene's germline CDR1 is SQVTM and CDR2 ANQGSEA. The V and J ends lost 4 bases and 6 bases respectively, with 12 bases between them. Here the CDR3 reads CSVVPGLAEAFF. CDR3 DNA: TGCAGCGTTGTACCCGGTCTAGCTGAAGCTTTCTTT.

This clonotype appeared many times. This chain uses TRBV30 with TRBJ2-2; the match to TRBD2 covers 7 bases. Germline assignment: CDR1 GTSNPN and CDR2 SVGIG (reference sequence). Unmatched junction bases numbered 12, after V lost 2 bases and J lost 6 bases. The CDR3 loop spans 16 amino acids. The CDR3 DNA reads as TGTGCCTGGAGTTCCCTTCAGGGAGGGAATCCCGGGGAGCTGTTTTTT. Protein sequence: CAWSSLQGGNPGELFF.

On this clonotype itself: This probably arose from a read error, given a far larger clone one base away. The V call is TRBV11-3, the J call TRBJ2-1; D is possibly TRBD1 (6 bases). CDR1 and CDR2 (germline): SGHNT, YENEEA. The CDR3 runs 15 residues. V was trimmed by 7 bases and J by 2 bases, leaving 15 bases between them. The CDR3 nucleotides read TGTGCCAGCACCGACAGGATGAACGCCTACAATGAGCAGTTCTTC. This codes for CASTDRMNAYNEQFF.

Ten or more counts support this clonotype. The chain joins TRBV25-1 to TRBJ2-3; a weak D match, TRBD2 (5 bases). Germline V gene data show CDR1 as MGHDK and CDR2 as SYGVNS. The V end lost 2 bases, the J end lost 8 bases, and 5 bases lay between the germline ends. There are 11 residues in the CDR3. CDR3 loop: CASSEEGTQYF. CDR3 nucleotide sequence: TGTGCCAGCAGTGAAGAGGGTACGCAGTATTTT.